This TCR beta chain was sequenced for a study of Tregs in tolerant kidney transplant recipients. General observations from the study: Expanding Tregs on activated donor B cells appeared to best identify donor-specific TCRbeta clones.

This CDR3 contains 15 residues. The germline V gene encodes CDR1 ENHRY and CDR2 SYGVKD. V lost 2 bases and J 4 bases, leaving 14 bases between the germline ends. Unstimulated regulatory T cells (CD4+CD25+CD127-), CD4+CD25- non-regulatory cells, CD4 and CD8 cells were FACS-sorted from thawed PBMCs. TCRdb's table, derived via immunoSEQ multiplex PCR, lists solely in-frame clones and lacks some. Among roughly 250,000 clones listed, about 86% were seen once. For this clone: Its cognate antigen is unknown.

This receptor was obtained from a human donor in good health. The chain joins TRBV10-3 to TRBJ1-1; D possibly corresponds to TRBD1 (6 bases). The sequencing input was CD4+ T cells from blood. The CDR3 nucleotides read TGTGCCATCAGTGAGCAGGTGGGAGGGGGCACTGAAGCTTTCTTT. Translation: CAISEQVGGGTEAFF.